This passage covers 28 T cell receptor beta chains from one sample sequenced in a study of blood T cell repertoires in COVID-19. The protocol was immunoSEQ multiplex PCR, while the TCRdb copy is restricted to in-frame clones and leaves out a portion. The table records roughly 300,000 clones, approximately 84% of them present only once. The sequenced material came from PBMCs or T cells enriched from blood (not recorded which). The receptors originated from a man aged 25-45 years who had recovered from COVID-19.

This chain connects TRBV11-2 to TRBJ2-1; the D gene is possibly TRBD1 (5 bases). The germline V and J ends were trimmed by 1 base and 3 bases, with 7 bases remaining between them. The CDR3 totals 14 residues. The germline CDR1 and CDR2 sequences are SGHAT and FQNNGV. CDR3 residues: CASSLGQGYNEQFF. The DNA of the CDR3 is TGTGCCAGCAGCTTAGGCCAGGGCTACAATGAGCAGTTCTTC.

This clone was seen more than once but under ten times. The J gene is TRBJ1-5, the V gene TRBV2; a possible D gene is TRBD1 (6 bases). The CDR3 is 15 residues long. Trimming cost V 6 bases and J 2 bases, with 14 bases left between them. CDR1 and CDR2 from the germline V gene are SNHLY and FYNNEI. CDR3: CASSPRGVGNQPQHF. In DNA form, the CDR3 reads TGTGCCAGCAGCCCCAGGGGAGTTGGCAATCAGCCCCAGCATTTT. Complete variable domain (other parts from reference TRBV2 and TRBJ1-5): EPEVTQTPSHQVTQMGQEVILRCVPISNHLYFYWYRQILGQKVEFLVSFYNNEISEKSEIFDDQFSVERPDGSNFTLKIRSTKLEDSAMYFCASSPRGVGNQPQHFGDGTRLSIL.

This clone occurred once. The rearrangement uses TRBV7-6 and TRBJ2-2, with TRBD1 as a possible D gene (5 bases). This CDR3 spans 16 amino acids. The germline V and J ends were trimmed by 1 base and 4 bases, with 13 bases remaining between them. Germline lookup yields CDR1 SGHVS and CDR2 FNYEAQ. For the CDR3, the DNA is TGTGCCAGCAGCTTAGTACAGGTCAGAGTCACCGGGGAGCTGTTTTTT. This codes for CASSLVQVRVTGELFF.

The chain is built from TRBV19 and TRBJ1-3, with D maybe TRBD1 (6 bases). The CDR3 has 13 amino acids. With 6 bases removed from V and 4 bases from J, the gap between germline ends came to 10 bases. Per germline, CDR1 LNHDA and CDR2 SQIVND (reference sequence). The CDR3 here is CASSRDTGNTIYF. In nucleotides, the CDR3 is TGTGCCAGTAGCCGGGACACAGGAAACACCATATATTTT.

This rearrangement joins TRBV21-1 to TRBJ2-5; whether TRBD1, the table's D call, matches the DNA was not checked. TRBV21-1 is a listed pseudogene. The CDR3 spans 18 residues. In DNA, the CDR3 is TGTGCCAGCAGCAAAAGGAGGAGGCGGGACAGGAACCAAGAGACCCAGTACTTC. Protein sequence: CASSKRRRRDRNQETQYF.

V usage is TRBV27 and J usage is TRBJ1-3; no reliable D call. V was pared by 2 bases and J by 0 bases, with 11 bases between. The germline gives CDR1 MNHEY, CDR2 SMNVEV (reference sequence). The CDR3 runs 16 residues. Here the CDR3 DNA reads TGTGCCAGCAGTTTAGGCCCCAACCTCTCTGGAAACACCATATATTTT. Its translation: CASSLGPNLSGNTIYF.

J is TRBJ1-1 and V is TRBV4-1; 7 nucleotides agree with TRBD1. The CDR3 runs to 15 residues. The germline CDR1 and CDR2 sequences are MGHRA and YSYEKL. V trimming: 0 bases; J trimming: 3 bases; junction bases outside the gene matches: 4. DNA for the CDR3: TGCGCCAGCAGCCAAGATGAGGGGGCTTACACTGAAGCTTTCTTT. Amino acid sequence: CASSQDEGAYTEAFF.

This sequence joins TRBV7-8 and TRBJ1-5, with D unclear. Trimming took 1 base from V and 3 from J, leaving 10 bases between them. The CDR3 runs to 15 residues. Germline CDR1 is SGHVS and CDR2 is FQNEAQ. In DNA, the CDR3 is TGTGCCAGCAGCTTAGAGAGGGCCTTCAATCAGCCCCAGCATTTT. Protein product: CASSLERAFNQPQHF.

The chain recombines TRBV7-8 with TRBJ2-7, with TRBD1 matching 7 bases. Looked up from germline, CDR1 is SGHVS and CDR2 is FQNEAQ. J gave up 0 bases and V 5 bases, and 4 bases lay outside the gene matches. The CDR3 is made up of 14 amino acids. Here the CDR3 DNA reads TGTGCCAGCAGCCAAACAGGGGTCTCCTACGAGCAGTACTTC. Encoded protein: CASSQTGVSYEQYF.

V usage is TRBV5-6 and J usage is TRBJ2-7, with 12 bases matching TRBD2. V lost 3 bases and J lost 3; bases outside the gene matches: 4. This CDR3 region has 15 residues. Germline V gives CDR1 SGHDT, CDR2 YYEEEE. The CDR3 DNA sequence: TGTGCCAGCAGCTGGCGGACTAGCGGGATCTACGAGCAGTACTTC. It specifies CASSWRTSGIYEQYF.

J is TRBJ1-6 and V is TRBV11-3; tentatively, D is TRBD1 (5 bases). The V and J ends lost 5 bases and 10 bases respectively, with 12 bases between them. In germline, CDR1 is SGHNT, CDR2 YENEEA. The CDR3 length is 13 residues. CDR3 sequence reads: CASSARARSPLHF. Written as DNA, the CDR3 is TGTGCCAGCAGCGCCAGGGCACGGTCACCCCTCCACTTT.

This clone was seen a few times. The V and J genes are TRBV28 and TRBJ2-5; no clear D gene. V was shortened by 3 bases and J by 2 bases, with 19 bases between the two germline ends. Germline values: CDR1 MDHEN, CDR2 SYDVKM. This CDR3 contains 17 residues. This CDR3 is CASSFSTLVQTQETQYF. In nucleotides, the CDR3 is TGTGCCAGCAGTTTCTCGACATTGGTACAGACACAAGAGACCCAGTACTTC.

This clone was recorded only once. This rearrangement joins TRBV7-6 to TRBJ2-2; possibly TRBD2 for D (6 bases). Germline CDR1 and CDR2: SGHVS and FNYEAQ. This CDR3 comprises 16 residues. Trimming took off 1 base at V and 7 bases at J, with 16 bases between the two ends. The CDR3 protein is CASSLGRSGSHGELFF. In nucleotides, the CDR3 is TGTGCCAGCAGCTTAGGAAGGAGCGGGTCCCACGGGGAGCTGTTTTTT.

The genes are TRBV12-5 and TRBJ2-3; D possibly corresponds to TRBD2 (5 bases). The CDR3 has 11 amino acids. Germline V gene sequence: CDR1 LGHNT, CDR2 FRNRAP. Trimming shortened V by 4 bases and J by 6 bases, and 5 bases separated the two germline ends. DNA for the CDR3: TGTGCTAGTGGTTCGGGGGATACGCAGTATTTT. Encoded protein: CASGSGDTQYF.

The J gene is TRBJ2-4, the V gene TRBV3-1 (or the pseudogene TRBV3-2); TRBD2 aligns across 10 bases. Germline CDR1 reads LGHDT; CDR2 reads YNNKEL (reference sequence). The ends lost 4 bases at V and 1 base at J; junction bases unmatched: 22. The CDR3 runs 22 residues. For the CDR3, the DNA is TGTGCCAGCAGCCCCAGGCCCGGGTCGAGCGGGGGGGTCCTCGGTGCCAAAAACATTCAGTACTTC. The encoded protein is CASSPRPGSSGGVLGAKNIQYF.

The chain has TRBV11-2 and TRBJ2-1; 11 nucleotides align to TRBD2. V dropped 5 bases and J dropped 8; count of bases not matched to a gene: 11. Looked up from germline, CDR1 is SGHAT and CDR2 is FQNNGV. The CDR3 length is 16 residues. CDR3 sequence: CASSPLAGGYTHEQFF. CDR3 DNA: TGTGCCAGCAGCCCCCTAGCGGGAGGCTACACTCATGAGCAGTTCTTC.

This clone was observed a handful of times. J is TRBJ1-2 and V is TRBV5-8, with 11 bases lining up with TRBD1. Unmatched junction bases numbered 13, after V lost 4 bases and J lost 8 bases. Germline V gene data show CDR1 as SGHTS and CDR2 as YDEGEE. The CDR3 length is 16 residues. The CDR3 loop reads CASSPWTGGAVGGYTF. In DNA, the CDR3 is TGTGCCAGCAGCCCGTGGACAGGGGGCGCGGTAGGGGGCTACACCTTC.

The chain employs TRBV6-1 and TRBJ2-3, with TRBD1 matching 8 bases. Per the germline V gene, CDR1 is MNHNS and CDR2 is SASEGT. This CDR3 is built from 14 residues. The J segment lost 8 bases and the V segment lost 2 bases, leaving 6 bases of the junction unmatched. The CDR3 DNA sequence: TGTGCCAGCAGTGAACAGGGGGCAACACGTACGCAGTATTTT. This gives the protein CASSEQGATRTQYF.

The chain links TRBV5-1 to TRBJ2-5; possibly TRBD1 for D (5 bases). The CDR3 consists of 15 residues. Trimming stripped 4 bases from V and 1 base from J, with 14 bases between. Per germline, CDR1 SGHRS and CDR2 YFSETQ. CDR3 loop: CASSPVTGFQETQYF. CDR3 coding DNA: TGCGCCAGCAGCCCGGTTACAGGTTTCCAAGAGACCCAGTACTTC.

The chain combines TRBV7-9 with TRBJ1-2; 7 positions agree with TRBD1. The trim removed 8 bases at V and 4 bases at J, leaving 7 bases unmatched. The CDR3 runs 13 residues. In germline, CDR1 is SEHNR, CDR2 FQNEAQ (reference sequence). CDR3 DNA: TGTGCCAGCGGCGGGGACAGAACCTATGGCTACACCTTC. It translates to CASGGDRTYGYTF.

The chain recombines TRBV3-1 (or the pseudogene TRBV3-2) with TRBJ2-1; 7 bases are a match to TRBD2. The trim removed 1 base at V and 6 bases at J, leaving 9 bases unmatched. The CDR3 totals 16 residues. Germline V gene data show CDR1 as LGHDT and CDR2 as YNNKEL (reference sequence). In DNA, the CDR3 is TGTGCCAGCAGCCAAGGAGGCGGGGGAGCACTCAATGAGCAGTTCTTC. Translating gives CASSQGGGGALNEQFF.

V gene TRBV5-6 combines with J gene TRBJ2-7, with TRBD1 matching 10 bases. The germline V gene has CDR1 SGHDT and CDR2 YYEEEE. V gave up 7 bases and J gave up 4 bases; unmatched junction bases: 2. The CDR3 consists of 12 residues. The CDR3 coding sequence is TGTGCCAGCTGGGACAGGGGTTACGAGCAGTACTTC. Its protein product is CASWDRGYEQYF.

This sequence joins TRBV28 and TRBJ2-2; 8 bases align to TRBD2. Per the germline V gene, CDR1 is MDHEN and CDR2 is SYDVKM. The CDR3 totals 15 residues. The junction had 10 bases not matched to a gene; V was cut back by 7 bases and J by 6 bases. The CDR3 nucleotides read TGTGCCAGCATCTCGATGGCGGGGGGTGCCGGGGAGCTGTTTTTT. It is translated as CASISMAGGAGELFF.

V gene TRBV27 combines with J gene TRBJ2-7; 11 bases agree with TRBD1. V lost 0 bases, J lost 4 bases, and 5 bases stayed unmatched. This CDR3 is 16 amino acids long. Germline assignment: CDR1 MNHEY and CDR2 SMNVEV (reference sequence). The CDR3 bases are TGTGCCAGCAGTTTATCCTCCGGGACAGGGGGGTACGAGCAGTACTTC. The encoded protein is CASSLSSGTGGYEQYF.

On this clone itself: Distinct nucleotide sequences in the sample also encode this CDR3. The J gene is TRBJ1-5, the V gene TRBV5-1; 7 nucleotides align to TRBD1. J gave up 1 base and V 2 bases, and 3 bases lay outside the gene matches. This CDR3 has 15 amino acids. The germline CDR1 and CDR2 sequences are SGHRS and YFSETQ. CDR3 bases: TGCGCCAGCAGCTTAGAGGGGGCGAGCAATCAGCCCCAGCATTTT. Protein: CASSLEGASNQPQHF.

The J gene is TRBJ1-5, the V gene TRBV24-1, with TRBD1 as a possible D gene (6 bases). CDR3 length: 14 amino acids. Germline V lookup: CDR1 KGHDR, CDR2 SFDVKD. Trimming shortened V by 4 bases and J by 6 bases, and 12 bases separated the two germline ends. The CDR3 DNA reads TGTGCCACCAGTGACCCGACAGGTTTTCAGCCCCAGCATTTT. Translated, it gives CATSDPTGFQPQHF.

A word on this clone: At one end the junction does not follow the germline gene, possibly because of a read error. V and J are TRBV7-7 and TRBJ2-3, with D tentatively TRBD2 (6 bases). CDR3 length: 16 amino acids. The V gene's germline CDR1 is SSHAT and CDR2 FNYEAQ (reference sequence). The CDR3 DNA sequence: TGTGCTAGCAGCTTATCAGGACTATCTAGCACAGATACGCAGTATTTT. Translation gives CASSLSGLSSTDTQYF.

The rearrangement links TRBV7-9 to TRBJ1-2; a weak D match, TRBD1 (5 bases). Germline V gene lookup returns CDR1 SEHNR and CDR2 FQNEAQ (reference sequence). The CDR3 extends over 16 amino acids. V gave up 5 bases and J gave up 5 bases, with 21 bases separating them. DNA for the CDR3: TGTGCCAGCAGCCCCTGGCGGGGCAGAGAGATGTATGGCTACACCTTC. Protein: CASSPWRGREMYGYTF.